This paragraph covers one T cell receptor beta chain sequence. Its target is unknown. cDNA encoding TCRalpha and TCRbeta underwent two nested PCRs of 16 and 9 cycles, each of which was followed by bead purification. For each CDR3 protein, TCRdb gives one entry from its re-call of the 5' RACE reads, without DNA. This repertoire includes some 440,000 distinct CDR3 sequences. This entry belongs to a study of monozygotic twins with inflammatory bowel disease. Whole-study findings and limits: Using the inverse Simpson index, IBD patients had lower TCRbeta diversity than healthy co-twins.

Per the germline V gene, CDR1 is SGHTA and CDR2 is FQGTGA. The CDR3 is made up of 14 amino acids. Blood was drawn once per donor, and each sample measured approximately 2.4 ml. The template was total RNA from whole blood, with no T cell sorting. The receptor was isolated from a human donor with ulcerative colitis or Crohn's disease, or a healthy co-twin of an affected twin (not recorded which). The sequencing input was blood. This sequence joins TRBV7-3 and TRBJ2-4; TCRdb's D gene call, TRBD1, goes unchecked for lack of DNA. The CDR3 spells CASSQYGDGNIQYF.